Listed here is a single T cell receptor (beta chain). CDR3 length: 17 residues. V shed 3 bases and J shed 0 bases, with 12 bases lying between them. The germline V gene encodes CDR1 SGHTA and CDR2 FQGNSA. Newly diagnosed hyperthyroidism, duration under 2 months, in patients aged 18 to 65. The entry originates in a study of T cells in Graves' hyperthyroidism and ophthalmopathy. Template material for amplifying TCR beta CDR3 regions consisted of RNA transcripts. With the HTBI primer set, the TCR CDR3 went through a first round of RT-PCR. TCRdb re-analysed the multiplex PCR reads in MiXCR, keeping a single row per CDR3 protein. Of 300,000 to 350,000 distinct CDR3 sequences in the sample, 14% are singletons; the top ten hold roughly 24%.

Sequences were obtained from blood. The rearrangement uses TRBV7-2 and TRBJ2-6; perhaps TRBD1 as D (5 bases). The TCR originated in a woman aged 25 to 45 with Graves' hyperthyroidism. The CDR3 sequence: CASSLESGYSGANVLTF. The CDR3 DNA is TGTGCCAGCAGCTTGGAGTCAGGGTACTCTGGGGCCAACGTCCTGACTTTC.